This T cell receptor beta chain was recovered during a study of blood T cell repertoires in COVID-19. The wider study: The cDNA or gDNA used as material had been derived from T cells, B-cell-depleted T cells, or PBMCs.

Authors' data handling: Researchers report that nucleated cell counts were estimated from reference gene primer amplification. Profiling relied on immunoSEQ multiplex PCR, and the TCRdb table lists in-frame clones only, not all of them. Clone size and the V and J calls come from that table; the DNA yielded D and trimming. The data hold 500,000 to 600,000 clones, with about 88% observed a single time. Germline V gene lookup returns CDR1 GTSNPN and CDR2 SVGIG (reference sequence). The V end was cut by 2 bases, the J end by 2 bases, with 15 bases between. The CDR3 has 15 residues. Patients in Seattle were enrolled during active infection, then followed longitudinally.

The source of this sequence is a woman in her forties or fifties with COVID-19, enrolled during active disease. The sample was peripheral blood. This chain connects TRBV30 to TRBJ2-5; a possible D gene is TRBD2 (6 bases). CDR3: CAWSPISGGQETQYF. CDR3 coding DNA: TGTGCCTGGAGTCCTATAAGTGGGGGGCAAGAGACCCAGTACTTC. Full variable domain (outside the CDR3, taken from reference TRBV30 and TRBJ2-5): SQTIHQWPATLVQPVGSPLSLECTVEGTSNPNLYWYRQAAGRGLQLLFYSVGIGQISSEVPQNLSASRPQDRQFILSSKKLLLSDSGFYLCAWSPISGGQETQYFGPGTRLLVL.